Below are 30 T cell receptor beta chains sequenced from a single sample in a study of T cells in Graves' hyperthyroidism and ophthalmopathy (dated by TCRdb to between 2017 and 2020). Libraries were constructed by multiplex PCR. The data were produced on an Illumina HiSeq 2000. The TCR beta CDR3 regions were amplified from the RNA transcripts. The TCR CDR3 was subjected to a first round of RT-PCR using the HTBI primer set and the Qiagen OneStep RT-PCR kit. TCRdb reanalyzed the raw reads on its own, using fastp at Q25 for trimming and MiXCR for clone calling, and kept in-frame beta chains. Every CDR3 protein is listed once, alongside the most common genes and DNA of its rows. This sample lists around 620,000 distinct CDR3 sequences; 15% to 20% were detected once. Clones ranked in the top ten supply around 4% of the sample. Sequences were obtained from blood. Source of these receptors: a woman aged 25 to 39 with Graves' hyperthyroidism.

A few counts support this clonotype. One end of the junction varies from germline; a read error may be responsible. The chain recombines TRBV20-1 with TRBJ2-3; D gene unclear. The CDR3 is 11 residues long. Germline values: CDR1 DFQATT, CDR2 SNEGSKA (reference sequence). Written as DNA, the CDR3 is TGCAGTGCTACCTTTACAGATGCGCAGTATTTT. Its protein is CSATFTDAQYF.

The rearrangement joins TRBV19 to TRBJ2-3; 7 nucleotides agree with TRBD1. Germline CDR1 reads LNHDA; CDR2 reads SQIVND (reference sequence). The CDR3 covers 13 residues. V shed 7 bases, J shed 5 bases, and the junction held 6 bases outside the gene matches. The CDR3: CASNRQGEDTQYF. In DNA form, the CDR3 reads TGTGCCAGTAACAGACAGGGTGAAGATACGCAGTATTTT.

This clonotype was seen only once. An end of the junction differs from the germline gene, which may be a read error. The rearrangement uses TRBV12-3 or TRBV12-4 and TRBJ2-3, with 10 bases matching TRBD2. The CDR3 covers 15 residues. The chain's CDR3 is CASRLSGRAPDSQYF. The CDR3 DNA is TGTGCCAGCAGGCTCAGCGGGAGGGCCCCAGATTCGCAGTATTTT.

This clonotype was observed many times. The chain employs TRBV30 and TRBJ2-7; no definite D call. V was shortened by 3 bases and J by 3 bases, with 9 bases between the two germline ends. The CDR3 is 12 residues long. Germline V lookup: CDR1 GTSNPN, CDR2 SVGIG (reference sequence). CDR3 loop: CAWSPLVYEQYF. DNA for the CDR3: TGTGCCTGGAGCCCCCTAGTCTACGAGCAGTACTTC.

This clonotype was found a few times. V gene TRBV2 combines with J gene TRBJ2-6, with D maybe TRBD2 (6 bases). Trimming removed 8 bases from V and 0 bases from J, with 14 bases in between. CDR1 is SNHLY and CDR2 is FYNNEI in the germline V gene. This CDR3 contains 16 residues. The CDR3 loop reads CASPQSGLSGANVLTF. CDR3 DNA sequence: TGTGCCAGCCCTCAATCGGGACTCTCTGGGGCCAACGTCCTGACTTTC. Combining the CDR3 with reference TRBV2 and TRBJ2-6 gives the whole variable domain EPEVTQTPSHQVTQMGQEVILRCVPISNHLYFYWYRQILGQKVEFLVSFYNNEISEKSEIFDDQFSVERPDGSNFTLKIRSTKLEDSAMYFCASPQSGLSGANVLTFGAGSRLTVL.

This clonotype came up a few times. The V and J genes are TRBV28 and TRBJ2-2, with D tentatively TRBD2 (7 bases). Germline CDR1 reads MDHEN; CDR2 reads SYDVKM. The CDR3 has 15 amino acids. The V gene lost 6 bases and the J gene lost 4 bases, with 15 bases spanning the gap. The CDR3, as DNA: TGTGCCAGCAGGCTTTACAGGGAGGGCACCGGGGAGCTGTTTTTT. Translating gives CASRLYREGTGELFF.

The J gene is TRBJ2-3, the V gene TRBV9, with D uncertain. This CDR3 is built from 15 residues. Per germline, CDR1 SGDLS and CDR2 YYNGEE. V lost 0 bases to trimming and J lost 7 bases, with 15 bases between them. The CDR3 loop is CASSVATGVRNTQYF. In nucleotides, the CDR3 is TGTGCCAGCAGCGTAGCTACTGGTGTAAGGAATACGCAGTATTTT.

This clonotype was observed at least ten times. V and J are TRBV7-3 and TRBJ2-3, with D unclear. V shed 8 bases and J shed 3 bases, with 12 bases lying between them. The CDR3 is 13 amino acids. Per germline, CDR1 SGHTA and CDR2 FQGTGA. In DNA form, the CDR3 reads TGTGCCAGCTCACGGCGCTTAACAGATACGCAGTATTTT. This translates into CASSRRLTDTQYF.

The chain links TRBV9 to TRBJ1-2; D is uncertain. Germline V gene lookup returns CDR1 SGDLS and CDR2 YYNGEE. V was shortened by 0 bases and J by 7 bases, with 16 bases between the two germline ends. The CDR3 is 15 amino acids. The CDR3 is CASSVVPPMGRGYTF. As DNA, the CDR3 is TGTGCCAGCAGCGTAGTTCCGCCAATGGGTCGTGGCTACACCTTC.

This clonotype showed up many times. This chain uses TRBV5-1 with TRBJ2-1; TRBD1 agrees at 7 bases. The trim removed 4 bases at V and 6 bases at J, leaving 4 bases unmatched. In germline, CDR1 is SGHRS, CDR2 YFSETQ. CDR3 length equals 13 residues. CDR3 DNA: TGCGCCAGCAGCCCGGGACAGTTCAATGAGCAGTTCTTC. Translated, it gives CASSPGQFNEQFF.

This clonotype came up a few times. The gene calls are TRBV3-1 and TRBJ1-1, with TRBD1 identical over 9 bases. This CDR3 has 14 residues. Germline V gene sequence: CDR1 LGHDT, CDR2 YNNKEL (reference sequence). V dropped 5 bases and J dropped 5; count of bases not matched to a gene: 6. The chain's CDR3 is CASSSRDRVTEAFF. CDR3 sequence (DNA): TGTGCCAGCAGCTCCCGGGACAGGGTTACTGAAGCTTTCTTT.

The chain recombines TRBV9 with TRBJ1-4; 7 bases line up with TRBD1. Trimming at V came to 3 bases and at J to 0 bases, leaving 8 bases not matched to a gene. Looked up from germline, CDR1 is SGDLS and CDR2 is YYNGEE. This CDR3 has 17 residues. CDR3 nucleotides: TGTGCCAGCAGCGGCCAGGGGGGGGGTGCAACTAATGAAAAACTGTTTTTT. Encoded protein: CASSGQGGGATNEKLFF.

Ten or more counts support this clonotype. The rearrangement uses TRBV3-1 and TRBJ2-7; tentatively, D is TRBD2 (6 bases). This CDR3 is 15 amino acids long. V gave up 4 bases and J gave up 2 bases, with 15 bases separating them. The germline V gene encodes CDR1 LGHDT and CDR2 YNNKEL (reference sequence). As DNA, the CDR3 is TGTGCCAGCAGCCTCACCTGGGGGGAAACCTACGAGCAGTACTTC. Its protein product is CASSLTWGETYEQYF.

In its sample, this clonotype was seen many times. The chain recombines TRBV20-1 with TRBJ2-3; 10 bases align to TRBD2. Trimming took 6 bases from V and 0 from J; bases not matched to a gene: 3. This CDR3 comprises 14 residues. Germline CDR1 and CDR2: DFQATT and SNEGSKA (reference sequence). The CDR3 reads CSAKTSGSTDTQYF. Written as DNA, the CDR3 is TGCAGTGCCAAGACTAGCGGGAGCACAGATACGCAGTATTTT.

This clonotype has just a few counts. CDR3: CASSFETPNGEQYF. The CDR3 DNA reads as TGTGCCAGCAGCTTCGAGACACCTAATGGCGAGCAGTACTTC. This sequence joins TRBV11-2 and TRBJ2-7, with D uncertain. V was cut by 3 bases and J by 6 bases, with 15 bases left in between. Germline loops: CDR1 SGHAT, CDR2 FQNNGV. The CDR3 contains 14 residues.

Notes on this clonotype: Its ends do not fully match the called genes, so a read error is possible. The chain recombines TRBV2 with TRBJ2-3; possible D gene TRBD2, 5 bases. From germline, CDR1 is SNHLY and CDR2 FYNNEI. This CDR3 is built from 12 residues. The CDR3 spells CASSGTRDAQYF. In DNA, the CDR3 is TGTGCCAGCAGTGGAACTAGAGATGCGCAGTATTTT.

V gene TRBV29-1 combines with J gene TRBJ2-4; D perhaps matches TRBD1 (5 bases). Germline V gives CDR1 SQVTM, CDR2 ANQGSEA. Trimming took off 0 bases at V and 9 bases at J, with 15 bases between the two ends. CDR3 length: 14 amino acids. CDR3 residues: CSVEDGQGQGIQYF. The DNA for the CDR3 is TGCAGCGTTGAAGATGGCCAGGGCCAAGGCATTCAGTACTTC.

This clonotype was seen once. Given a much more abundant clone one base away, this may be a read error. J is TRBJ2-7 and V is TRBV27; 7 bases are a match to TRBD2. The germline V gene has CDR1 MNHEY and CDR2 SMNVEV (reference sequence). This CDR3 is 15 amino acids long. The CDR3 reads CVSSLFPSGNYEQYF. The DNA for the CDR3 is TGTGTCAGCAGTTTATTTCCTAGCGGCAACTACGAGCAGTACTTC.

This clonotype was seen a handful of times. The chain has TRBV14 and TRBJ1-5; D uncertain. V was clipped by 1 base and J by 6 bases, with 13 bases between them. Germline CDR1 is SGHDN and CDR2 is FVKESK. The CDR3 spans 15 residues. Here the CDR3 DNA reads TGTGCCAGCAGCCAAGTTTACCGAGGGAGTCAGCCCCAGCATTTT. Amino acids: CASSQVYRGSQPQHF.

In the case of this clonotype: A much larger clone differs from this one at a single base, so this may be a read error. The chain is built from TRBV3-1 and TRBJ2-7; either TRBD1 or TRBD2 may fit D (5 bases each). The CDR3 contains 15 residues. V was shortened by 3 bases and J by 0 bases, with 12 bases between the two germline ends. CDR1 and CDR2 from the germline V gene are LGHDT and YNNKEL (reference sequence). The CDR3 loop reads CASSHPGRSSYEQYF. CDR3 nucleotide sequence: TGTGCCAGCAGCCACCCGGGACGGTCCTCCTACGAGCAGTACTTC.

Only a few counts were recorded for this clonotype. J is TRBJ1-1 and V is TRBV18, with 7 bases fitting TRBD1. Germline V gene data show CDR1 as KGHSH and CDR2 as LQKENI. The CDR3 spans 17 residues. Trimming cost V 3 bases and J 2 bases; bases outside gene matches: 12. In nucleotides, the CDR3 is TGTGCCAGCTCACCGTGGAAGGCAGGGGGAACCAACACTGAAGCTTTCTTT. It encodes CASSPWKAGGTNTEAFF. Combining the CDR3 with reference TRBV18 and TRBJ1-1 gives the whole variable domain NAGVMQNPRHLVRRRGQEARLRCSPMKGHSHVYWYRQLPEEGLKFMVYLQKENIIDESGMPKERFSAEFPKEGPSILRIQQVVRGDSAAYFCASSPWKAGGTNTEAFFGQGTRLTVV.

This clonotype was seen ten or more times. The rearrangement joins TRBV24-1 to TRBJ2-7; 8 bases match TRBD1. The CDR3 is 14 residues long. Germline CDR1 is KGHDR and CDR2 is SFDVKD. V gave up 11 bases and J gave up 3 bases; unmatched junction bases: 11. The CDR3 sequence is CAIEEYGTGYEQYF. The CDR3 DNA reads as TGTGCCATCGAAGAATATGGGACAGGCTACGAGCAGTACTTC.

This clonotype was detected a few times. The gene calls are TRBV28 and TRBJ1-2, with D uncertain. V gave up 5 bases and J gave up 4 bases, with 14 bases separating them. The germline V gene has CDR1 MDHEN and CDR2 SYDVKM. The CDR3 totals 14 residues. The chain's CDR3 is CASSGNSGFYGYTF. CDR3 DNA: TGTGCCAGCAGTGGGAACAGTGGGTTCTATGGCTACACCTTC.

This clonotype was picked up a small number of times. The CDR3 is CASSLGLREQFF. For the CDR3, the DNA is TGCGCCAGCAGCTTGGGGCTCCGTGAGCAGTTCTTC. V gene TRBV5-1 combines with J gene TRBJ2-1; D not certain. The V end lost 0 bases, the J end lost 9 bases, and 7 bases lay between the germline ends. This CDR3 spans 12 amino acids. CDR1 is SGHRS, CDR2 YFSETQ, per germline. Using reference TRBV5-1 and TRBJ2-1 for the parts outside the CDR3, the full variable domain is KAGVTQTPRYLIKTRGQQVTLSCSPISGHRSVSWYQQTPGQGLQFLFEYFSETQRNKGNFPGRFSGRQFSNSRSEMNVSTLELGDSALYLCASSLGLREQFFGPGTRLTVL.

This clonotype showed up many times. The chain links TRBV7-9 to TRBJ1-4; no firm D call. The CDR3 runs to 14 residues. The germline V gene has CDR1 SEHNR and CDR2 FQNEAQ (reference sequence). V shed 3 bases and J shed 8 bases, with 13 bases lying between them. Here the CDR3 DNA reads TGTGCCAGCAGCTTGGTTGGTTCCGGAGAAAAACTGTTTTTT. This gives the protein CASSLVGSGEKLFF.

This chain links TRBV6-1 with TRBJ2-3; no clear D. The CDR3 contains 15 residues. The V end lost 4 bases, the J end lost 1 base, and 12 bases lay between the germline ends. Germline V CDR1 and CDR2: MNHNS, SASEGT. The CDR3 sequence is CASSARTSGTDTQYF. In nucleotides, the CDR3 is TGTGCCAGCAGTGCTCGGACCAGCGGCACAGATACGCAGTATTTT.

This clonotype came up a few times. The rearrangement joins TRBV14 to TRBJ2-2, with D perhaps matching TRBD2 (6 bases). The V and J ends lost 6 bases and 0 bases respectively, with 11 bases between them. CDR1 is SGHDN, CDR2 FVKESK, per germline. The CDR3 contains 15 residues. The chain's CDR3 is CASRRTIANTGELFF. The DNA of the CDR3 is TGTGCCAGCAGGCGGACTATCGCGAACACCGGGGAGCTGTTTTTT.

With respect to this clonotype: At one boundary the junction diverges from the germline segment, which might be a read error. The CDR3 nucleotides read TGTGCCTGCAGTTTCTACGGGGGAGCGGTCACCGGGGAGCTGTTTTTT. Translation gives CACSFYGGAVTGELFF. The genes are TRBV28 and TRBJ2-2; D is possibly TRBD2 (6 bases). CDR3 length: 16 residues. Germline values: CDR1 MDHEN, CDR2 SYDVKM.

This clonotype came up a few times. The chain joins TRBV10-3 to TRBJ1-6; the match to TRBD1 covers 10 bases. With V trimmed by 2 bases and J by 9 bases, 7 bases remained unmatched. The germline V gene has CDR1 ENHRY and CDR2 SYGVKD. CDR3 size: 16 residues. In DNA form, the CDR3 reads TGTGCCATCAGTGAGGGACAGGGGGGAAATGGTTCACCCCTCCACTTT. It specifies CAISEGQGGNGSPLHF.

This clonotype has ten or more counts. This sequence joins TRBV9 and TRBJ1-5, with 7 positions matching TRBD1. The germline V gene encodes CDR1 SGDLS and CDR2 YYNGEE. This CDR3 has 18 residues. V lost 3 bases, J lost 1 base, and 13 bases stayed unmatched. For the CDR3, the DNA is TGTGCCAGCAGCGACTACCGGGACAGTATTGGGAGCAATCAGCCCCAGCATTTT. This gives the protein CASSDYRDSIGSNQPQHF.